This T cell receptor (beta chain) was documented in a study of OX40 agonist ivuxolimab in advanced cancers. This clone has just a few counts. Some clones are missing from TCRdb's copy, which holds only in-frame ones; the method was immunoSEQ multiplex PCR. The sample has over 65,000 clones, roughly four fifths seen once. This CDR3 comprises 16 residues. The germline CDR1 and CDR2 sequences are SGHTA and FQGNSA. V gave up 3 bases and J gave up 7 bases, with 20 bases separating them. The sample was CD4+ or CD8+ T cells sorted from blood, taken in a trial of the OX40 agonist ivuxolimab. This chain joins TRBV7-2 and TRBJ2-3; the D gene is possibly TRBD2 (6 bases). The sequence was obtained from an adult with an advanced solid tumor such as melanoma, head and neck, liver or kidney cancer. This chain's CDR3 is CASSFVAAQYMNTQYF. CDR3 in DNA: TGTGCCAGCAGCTTCGTAGCGGCCCAGTACATGAATACGCAGTATTTT.